A selection of T cell receptor beta chains follows, all from one sample in a study of spatial heterogeneity in lung cancer. TCRdb re-analysed the 5' RACE reads in MiXCR, keeping a single row per CDR3 protein. This sample has about 45,000 distinct CDR3 sequences; about 13% occur once, and the top ten carry 55% to 60%. The sample in question was PBMCs, obtained at surgery. Receptor source: a male donor with early-stage non-small cell lung cancer. Both conserved end residues are part of each CDR3. A D gene is named only where the DNA matches it firmly. Clone sizes are given selectively: once, few, many, or a class where the clone is expanded.

size: .
D: .
J: TRBJ1-1
V: TRBV2
CDR3: CASSEAENTEAFF
DNA: TGTGCCAGCAGTGAGGCGGAGAACACTGAAGCTTTCTTT

size: many
D: TRBD1
J: TRBJ2-7
V: TRBV2
CDR3: CASRTDRATYEQYF
DNA: TGTGCCAGCAGGACGGACAGGGCGACCTACGAGCAGTACTTC

size: .
D: .
J: TRBJ2-7
V: TRBV2
CDR3: CASVDGGPIYEQYF
DNA: TGTGCCAGCGTCGACGGCGGCCCTATCTACGAGCAGTACTTC

size: many
D: TRBD1
J: TRBJ2-5
V: TRBV12-3/TRBV12-4
CDR3: CASSNKQGSETQYF
DNA: TGTGCCAGCAGTAATAAACAGGGGTCAGAGACCCAGTACTTC

size: many
D: .
J: TRBJ1-6
V: TRBV29-1
CDR3: CSVGPPLHF
DNA: TGCAGCGTTGGTCCACCCCTCCACTTT

size: .
D: .
J: TRBJ1-6
V: TRBV7-8
CDR3: CASSLVRGDNSPLHF
DNA: TGTGCCAGCAGCTTAGTACGAGGGGATAATTCACCCCTCCACTTT

size: .
D: .
J: TRBJ2-7
V: TRBV29-1
CDR3: CSVEGRTSDEQYF
DNA: TGCAGCGTTGAAGGGCGGACGTCTGACGAGCAGTACTTC

size: .
D: TRBD2
J: TRBJ2-7
V: TRBV28
CDR3: CASSSHPTSGTSGSYEQYF
DNA: TGTGCCAGCAGTTCCCACCCCACTTCAGGGACTAGCGGCTCCTACGAGCAGTACTTC

size: few
D: .
J: TRBJ2-6
V: TRBV30
CDR3: CAWIGGAGANVLTF
DNA: TGTGCCTGGATCGGGGGAGCCGGGGCCAACGTCCTGACTTTC

size: few
D: .
J: TRBJ1-1
V: TRBV5-5
CDR3: CASSPSGNMNTEAFF
DNA: TGTGCCAGCAGCCCTTCAGGTAACATGAACACTGAAGCTTTCTTT

size: few
D: TRBD2
J: TRBJ2-2
V: TRBV29-1
CDR3: CSAGGLASTGELFF
DNA: TGCAGCGCCGGGGGACTAGCATCCACCGGGGAGCTGTTTTTT

size: few
D: .
J: TRBJ1-5
V: TRBV5-4
CDR3: CASSLGSGASNQPQHF
DNA: TGTGCCAGCAGCTTGGGGTCCGGCGCTAGCAATCAGCCCCAGCATTTT

size: .
D: TRBD1
J: TRBJ1-6
V: TRBV4-2
CDR3: CASSQFTQGNNSPLHF
DNA: TGTGCCAGCAGCCAATTTACACAGGGGAATAATTCACCCCTCCACTTT

size: many
D: .
J: TRBJ1-4
V: TRBV24-1
CDR3: CATSDSRFGEKLFF
DNA: TGTGCCACCAGTGATTCGAGGTTCGGGGAAAAACTGTTTTTT

size: many
D: .
J: TRBJ2-1
V: TRBV6-5
CDR3: CASSYGGRYNEQFF
DNA: TGTGCCAGCAGTTACGGGGGAAGATACAATGAGCAGTTCTTC

size: .
D: .
J: TRBJ2-5
V: TRBV2
CDR3: CASSEGSGPQETQYF
DNA: TGTGCCAGCAGTGAGGGTAGCGGCCCCCAAGAGACCCAGTACTTC

size: .
D: .
J: TRBJ2-4
V: TRBV12-3/TRBV12-4
CDR3: CASTDDVAKNIQYF
DNA: TGTGCCAGCACCGACGACGTAGCCAAAAACATTCAGTACTTC